Below, 8 T cell receptor beta chains from the same sample are listed, as sequenced in a study of blood T cell repertoires in COVID-19. Profiled with immunoSEQ multiplex PCR; TCRdb holds only in-frame clones, not every one. Seen here are roughly 280,000 clones, about nine tenths observed once, and the top ten hold 2% to 2.5%. Sequencing was done on a sample of peripheral blood. These receptors were taken from a woman in her fifties or sixties who had recovered from COVID-19.

Turning to this clone: Other DNA sequences of this sample code for an identical CDR3. V is TRBV6-5 and J is TRBJ2-7; 8 nucleotides agree with TRBD2. The CDR3 consists of 15 residues. Per germline, CDR1 MNHEY and CDR2 SVGAGI. The trim removed 2 bases at V and 5 bases at J, leaving 8 bases unmatched. CDR3 coding DNA: TGTGCCAGCAGTTACGGTTCCCTGCGGGGGGACGAGCAGTACTTC. Translated, it gives CASSYGSLRGDEQYF.

This clone appeared a few times. This chain uses TRBV7-8 with TRBJ2-5; D possibly corresponds to TRBD2 (5 bases). The CDR3 has 17 residues. Trimming cost V 1 base and J 0 bases, with 15 bases left between them. Germline CDR1 reads SGHVS; CDR2 reads FQNEAQ. CDR3 nucleotides: TGTGCCAGCAGCTTAGGTACGAGGGCCGTAGACCAAGAGACCCAGTACTTC. Translated: CASSLGTRAVDQETQYF.

This CDR3 reads CASSPGGLAGEVEQYF. In DNA, the CDR3 is TGCGCCAGCAGCCCCGGGGGGCTAGCGGGAGAGGTCGAGCAGTACTTC. This rearrangement joins TRBV5-1 to TRBJ2-7; 10 bases align to TRBD2. This CDR3 has 16 residues. Germline V gives CDR1 SGHRS, CDR2 YFSETQ. With V trimmed by 4 bases and J by 6 bases, 13 bases remained unmatched.

This clone was seen a handful of times. Here the CDR3 reads CASSVGRLNTGELFF. Here the CDR3 DNA reads TGTGCCAGCAGCGTAGGCAGGTTAAACACCGGGGAGCTGTTTTTT. The chain has TRBV9 and TRBJ2-2, with D unresolved. Trimming left V 0 bases short and J 2 bases short, with 8 bases between. The CDR3 runs 15 residues. CDR1 and CDR2 (germline): SGDLS, YYNGEE.

This clone was recorded once. The rearrangement links TRBV28 to TRBJ1-5; D is unclear. V dropped 7 bases and J dropped 0 bases, with 16 bases sitting between them. This CDR3 has 16 amino acids. Germline V CDR1 and CDR2: MDHEN, SYDVKM. CDR3 nucleotide sequence: TGTGCCAGCATGGGCCCTGGTGCAATTAGCAATCAGCCCCAGCATTTT. It is translated as CASMGPGAISNQPQHF.

This clone was picked up one time. The chain has TRBV4-1 and TRBJ2-2, with D possibly TRBD2 on 7 matching bases. Trimming took 4 bases from V and 7 from J, leaving 16 bases between them. This CDR3 contains 15 residues. In germline, CDR1 is MGHRA, CDR2 YSYEKL. The CDR3 loop is CASSLTAGAVGELFF. The CDR3, as DNA: TGCGCCAGCAGCCTAACGGCGGGGGCGGTCGGGGAGCTGTTTTTT.

The genes are TRBV5-1 and TRBJ2-3; D not resolved. V lost 0 bases to trimming and J lost 0 bases, with 8 bases between them. Germline CDR1 is SGHRS and CDR2 is YFSETQ. The CDR3 runs 15 residues. CDR3 nucleotide sequence: TGCGCCAGCAGCTTGGTCCCAGGTAGCACAGATACGCAGTATTTT. Its translation is CASSLVPGSTDTQYF.

This chain links TRBV7-9 with TRBJ1-5; unclear D gene. V lost 2 bases, J lost 7 bases, and 9 bases lay in between. The germline V gene has CDR1 SEHNR and CDR2 FQNEAQ (reference sequence). This CDR3 comprises 13 residues. CDR3 DNA sequence: TGTGCCAGCAGCTTAACTGGGGAGCAGCCCCAGCATTTT. This translates into CASSLTGEQPQHF.